This passage covers 9 T cell receptor beta chains from one sample sequenced in a study of shared clonotypes between healthy human individuals. Profiled with immunoSEQ multiplex PCR; TCRdb holds only in-frame clones, not every one. Of a few hundred thousand clones in the sample, over 50% were seen once. The sample taken for sequencing was memory CD4+ T cells sorted from blood. Described subset: CD45RA-negative fraction. These receptors came from a man aged 25-40 years in good health.

Of note for this clone: Other DNA sequences in the sample encode the same CDR3. The chain combines TRBV9 with TRBJ2-5, with TRBD2 identical over 11 bases. The CDR3 extends over 16 amino acids. The V segment lost 0 bases and the J segment 5 bases; nucleotides outside the gene matches: 6. Germline CDR1 SGDLS, CDR2 YYNGEE. CDR3 residues: CASSVGLAGGLETQYF. CDR3 bases: TGTGCCAGCAGCGTAGGGTTAGCGGGAGGGTTGGAGACCCAGTACTTC.

This clone was counted ten times or more. The chain recombines TRBV6-5 with TRBJ2-2, with no clear D. This CDR3 has 15 residues. In germline, CDR1 is MNHEY, CDR2 SVGAGI. The ends were cut back, 6 bases at V and 0 bases at J, with 11 bases in the middle. The CDR3 loop reads CASSQHPTNTGELFF. The CDR3 nucleotides are TGTGCCAGCAGCCAACATCCGACGAACACCGGGGAGCTGTTTTTT.

The V call is TRBV11-1, the J call TRBJ1-5; TRBD1 aligns across 9 bases. V was clipped by 3 bases and J by 1 base; unmatched bases: 1. Germline assignment: CDR1 SGHAT and CDR2 FQDESV (reference sequence). The length of the CDR3 is 15 residues. The CDR3: CASSLTGGSNQPQHF. DNA for the CDR3: TGTGCCAGCAGCTTGACAGGGGGAAGCAATCAGCCCCAGCATTTT. The complete variable domain, with remaining parts taken from reference TRBV11-1 and TRBJ1-5, reads EAEVAQSPRYKITEKSQAVAFWCDPISGHATLYWYRQILGQGPELLVQFQDESVVDDSQLPKDRFSAERLKGVDSTLKIQPAELGDSAMYLCASSLTGGSNQPQHFGDGTRLSIL.

This chain uses TRBV2 with TRBJ2-5, with TRBD1 identical over 7 bases. The J segment lost 1 base and the V segment lost 9 bases, leaving 5 bases of the junction unmatched. CDR1 and CDR2 from the germline V gene are SNHLY and FYNNEI. The CDR3 has 13 amino acids. The CDR3 sequence: CASSRDSQETQYF. The DNA for the CDR3 is TGTGCCAGTTCCAGGGACAGCCAAGAGACCCAGTACTTC.

This clone was found many times. The V call is TRBV29-1, the J call TRBJ2-7, with D possibly matching TRBD1 (6 bases). Germline V lookup: CDR1 SQVTM, CDR2 ANQGSEA. Trimming shortened V by 3 bases and J by 5 bases, and 14 bases separated the two germline ends. The CDR3 extends over 13 amino acids. CDR3 amino acids: CSVDFTGLNEQYF. CDR3 bases: TGCAGCGTTGATTTTACAGGGCTTAACGAGCAGTACTTC.

The rearrangement links TRBV2 to TRBJ2-5; D unresolved. Germline V lookup: CDR1 SNHLY, CDR2 FYNNEI. Trimming removed 6 bases from V and 0 bases from J, with 8 bases in between. The length of the CDR3 is 13 residues. CDR3 DNA sequence: TGTGCCAGCAGCGGGCGTTACCAAGAGACCCAGTACTTC. Its translation: CASSGRYQETQYF.

In its sample, this clone was seen once. The CDR3 DNA reads TGCGCCAGCAGCTTGACAGTGAACACTGAAGCTTTCTTT. This sequence encodes CASSLTVNTEAFF. The V gene is TRBV5-1, the J gene TRBJ1-1; no reliable D call. Trimming pared 1 base from V and 0 bases from J, leaving 4 bases between. The germline gives CDR1 SGHRS, CDR2 YFSETQ. This CDR3 comprises 13 residues. The whole variable domain, filled in from reference TRBV5-1 and TRBJ1-1, reads KAGVTQTPRYLIKTRGQQVTLSCSPISGHRSVSWYQQTPGQGLQFLFEYFSETQRNKGNFPGRFSGRQFSNSRSEMNVSTLELGDSALYLCASSLTVNTEAFFGQGTRLTVV.

The genes are TRBV19 and TRBJ2-1, with D possibly called TRBD1 or TRBD2 (6 bases each). Trimming left V 2 bases short and J 10 bases short, with 12 bases between. Germline V gene lookup returns CDR1 LNHDA and CDR2 SQIVND (reference sequence). The CDR3 covers 13 residues. CDR3 protein: CASSISGGGEQFF. The CDR3 coding sequence is TGTGCCAGTAGTATAAGCGGAGGGGGAGAGCAGTTCTTC.

This rearrangement joins TRBV5-4 to TRBJ2-5, with TRBD2 as a possible D gene (7 bases). V lost 4 bases and J lost 2, with 15 bases in between. Germline V lookup: CDR1 SGHNT, CDR2 YYREEE (reference sequence). The CDR3 totals 15 residues. The CDR3 here is CASSNGGRRQETQYF. The CDR3 nucleotides are TGTGCCAGCAGCAACGGGGGGCGTAGGCAAGAGACCCAGTACTTC.